The T cell receptor beta chain described here comes from a study of blood T cell repertoires in COVID-19. Study as a whole: The study drew acute and convalescent COVID-19 samples from the United States, Italy and Spain.

Germline V gives CDR1 SGHRS, CDR2 YFSETQ. Trimming stripped 0 bases from V and 7 bases from J, with 13 bases between. The CDR3 runs 15 residues. The protocol was immunoSEQ multiplex PCR, while the TCRdb copy is restricted to in-frame clones and leaves out a portion. This sample has about 160,000 clones, with 89% found just once. The sequenced sample consisted of peripheral blood. The source is a man aged 55-75 years with acute or convalescent COVID-19. This rearrangement joins TRBV5-1 to TRBJ2-2; possibly TRBD2 for D (5 bases). The CDR3 coding sequence is TGCGCCAGCAGCTTGGCCGGGGTCCGCAGCGGGGAGCTGTTTTTT. As protein: CASSLAGVRSGELFF.